What follows describes a single T cell receptor (beta chain). Its antigen remains undetermined. Base-call qualities are not available, and no considerably larger clone is one nucleotide away. Libraries were prepared through RT-PCR. Sequencing took place on an Illumina HiSeq 2500. TCRdb handled the public reads itself, with Q25 trimming in fastp and clone calling in MiXCR, and kept productive beta chains. Rows are combined by CDR3 protein, so each entry shows the most common genes and DNA. This sample gives around 760,000 distinct CDR3 sequences in total; more than 11% of them show up just once. The ten largest account for around 6.5% of the sample. At the junction V is shortened by 6 bases and J by 7 bases, with 15 bases in between. The CDR3 holds 13 amino acids from the cysteine to the phenylalanine. Only the CDR3 DNA stays, 39 bases, in frame from base 1. According to the germline V gene, CDR1 reads MNHEY and CDR2 reads SVGEGT.

The data are from a study of response to subunit inactivated influenza vaccine (dated by TCRdb to the late 2010s). For the wider study: The study used deep quantitative T cell receptor repertoire profiling to track responses to a trivalent subunit inactivated influenza vaccine.

The paper as a whole reports these results and caveats: The authors suggested that each seasonal influenza vaccination may recruit only a limited number of new T cells.

The sample in question was PBMCs from blood, obtained less than 15 days before vaccination. This receptor was identified in a man between 45 and 60 years old who received an inactivated influenza vaccine. Donor details come from another sample of the same person, matched by shared clones. Rearrangement joined TRBV6-2 or TRBV6-3 to TRBJ2-5, with a weak D call of TRBD2 (5 bases match). The encoded CDR3 is CASSPTSGVTQYF. At the DNA level, the sequence is TGTGCCAGCAGCCCAACCTCCGGGGTGACCCAGTACTTC.